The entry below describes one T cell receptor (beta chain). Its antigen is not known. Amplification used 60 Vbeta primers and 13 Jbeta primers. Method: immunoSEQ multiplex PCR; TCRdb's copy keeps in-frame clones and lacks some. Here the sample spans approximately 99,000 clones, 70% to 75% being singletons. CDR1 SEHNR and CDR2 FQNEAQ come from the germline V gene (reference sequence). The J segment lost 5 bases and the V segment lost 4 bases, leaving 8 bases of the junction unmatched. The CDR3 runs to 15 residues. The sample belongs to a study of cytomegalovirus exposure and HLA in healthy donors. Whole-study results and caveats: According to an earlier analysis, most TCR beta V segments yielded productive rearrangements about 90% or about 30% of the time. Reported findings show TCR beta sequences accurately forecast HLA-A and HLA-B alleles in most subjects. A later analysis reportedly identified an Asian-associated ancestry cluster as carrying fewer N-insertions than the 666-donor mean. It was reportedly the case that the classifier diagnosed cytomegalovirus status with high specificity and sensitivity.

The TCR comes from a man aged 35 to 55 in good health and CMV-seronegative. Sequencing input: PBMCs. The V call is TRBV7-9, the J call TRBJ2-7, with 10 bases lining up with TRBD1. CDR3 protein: CASSSSGTGVNEQYF. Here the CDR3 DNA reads TGTGCCAGCAGCTCTTCCGGGACAGGGGTCAACGAGCAGTACTTC.